Shown below are 19 T cell receptor beta chains from a single sample sequenced in a study of control samples from healthy donors and cancer patients. Only in-frame clones appear in the TCRdb table, and some are missing; sequencing was by immunoSEQ multiplex PCR. The data show approximately 86,000 clones, about 84% seen once. The sample was blood. The source is a woman between 40 and 50 years old in good health.

The chain employs TRBV19 and TRBJ1-1; D remains ambiguous. The CDR3 runs to 16 residues. The ends were cut back, 3 bases at V and 0 bases at J, with 14 bases in the middle. Germline V gives CDR1 LNHDA, CDR2 SQIVND (reference sequence). CDR3 amino acids: CASSIFGRPMNTEAFF. The CDR3 DNA sequence: TGTGCCAGTAGTATTTTCGGAAGACCCATGAACACTGAAGCTTTCTTT.

As DNA, the CDR3 is TGCGCCAGCAGCCAAGACCGGGCAGACTATGGCTACACCTTC. This gives the protein CASSQDRADYGYTF. V usage is TRBV4-3 and J usage is TRBJ1-2; no definite D call. Germline CDR1 and CDR2: LGHNA and YSLEER. The length of the CDR3 is 14 residues. V lost 0 bases and J lost 3, with 8 bases in between.

DNA for the CDR3: TGTGCCAGCAGCCTTTTGGGGACCCGAGGCACTGAAGCTTTCTTT. This gives the protein CASSLLGTRGTEAFF. The rearrangement uses TRBV28 and TRBJ1-1; D is perhaps TRBD1 (5 bases). Germline CDR1 and CDR2: MDHEN and SYDVKM. The CDR3 is 15 residues long. Trimming cost V 6 bases and J 4 bases, with 18 bases left between them.

The chain carries TRBV9 and TRBJ2-5, with TRBD1 as a possible D gene (6 bases). Trimming shortened V by 0 bases and J by 3 bases, and 12 bases separated the two germline ends. Germline V gives CDR1 SGDLS, CDR2 YYNGEE. The CDR3 covers 15 residues. In nucleotides, the CDR3 is TGTGCCAGCAGCGTAGAGTGGGGGCGTGAAGAGACCCAGTACTTC. Translation: CASSVEWGREETQYF. The full variable domain, rest sourced from reference TRBV9 and TRBJ2-5, is DSGVTQTPKHLITATGQRVTLRCSPRSGDLSVYWYQQSLDQGLQFLIQYYNGEERAKGNILERFSAQQFPDLHSELNLSSLELGDSALYFCASSVEWGREETQYFGPGTRLLVL.

This chain connects TRBV30 to TRBJ1-4; D uncertain. The V and J ends lost 2 bases and 5 bases respectively, with 12 bases between them. The CDR3 contains 14 residues. CDR1 and CDR2 from the germline V gene are GTSNPN and SVGIG (reference sequence). The CDR3 here is CAWSQGYQNEKLFF. The CDR3 nucleotides are TGTGCCTGGAGTCAAGGATATCAGAATGAAAAACTGTTTTTT.

This clone appeared many times. The chain employs TRBV7-2 and TRBJ1-1; 7 nucleotides agree with TRBD1. From germline, CDR1 is SGHTA and CDR2 FQGNSA. This CDR3 has 12 amino acids. Losses at the gene ends were 5 bases for V and 10 bases for J; bases not matched to a gene: 7. The CDR3 region has the DNA TGTGCCAGCAGCCTGGGACAGAGGGTAGCTTTCTTT. Translated, it gives CASSLGQRVAFF.

This clone was detected once. V usage is TRBV12-3 or TRBV12-4 and J usage is TRBJ1-5; tentatively, D is TRBD1 (5 bases). The CDR3 length is 12 residues. Trimming removed 5 bases from V and 6 bases from J, with 8 bases in between. Written as DNA, the CDR3 is TGTGCCAGCAGTGCGAGGGGTCAGCCCCAGCATTTT. Residues: CASSARGQPQHF.

V gene TRBV5-6 combines with J gene TRBJ1-5; no definite D call. The CDR3 consists of 16 residues. The ends were cut back, 2 bases at V and 0 bases at J, with 12 bases in the middle. The V gene's germline CDR1 is SGHDT and CDR2 YYEEEE. CDR3 in DNA: TGTGCCAGCAGCTTTTTGGCAGATGATAGCAATCAGCCCCAGCATTTT. Its protein is CASSFLADDSNQPQHF.

V is TRBV4-1 and J is TRBJ2-7, with TRBD1 identical over 7 bases. Looked up from germline, CDR1 is MGHRA and CDR2 is YSYEKL. This CDR3 spans 14 amino acids. Trimming took 2 bases from V and 5 from J; bases not matched to a gene: 6. The CDR3 DNA is TGCGCCAGCAGCCAACCCGACAGGGTCCACGAGCAGTACTTC. It is translated as CASSQPDRVHEQYF.

The V gene is TRBV3-1 (or the pseudogene TRBV3-2), the J gene TRBJ2-7, with TRBD2 identical over 10 bases. The CDR3 runs to 13 residues. Germline trimming cut 6 bases from V and 4 bases from J; bases unmatched to any gene: 3. Germline CDR1 and CDR2: LGHDT and YNNKEL (reference sequence). DNA of the CDR3: TGTGCCAGCAGTCCTAGCGGGGGTTACGAGCAGTACTTC. It specifies CASSPSGGYEQYF.

This clone was seen only once. The chain couples TRBV24-1 to TRBJ2-3, with 7 bases that match TRBD1. Per germline, CDR1 KGHDR and CDR2 SFDVKD. The CDR3 is 14 residues long. J lost 3 bases, V lost 4 bases, and 3 bases had no gene match. The CDR3 nucleotides are TGTGCCACCAGTGACCCCAGGGGGACAGATACGCAGTATTTT. It specifies CATSDPRGTDTQYF.

The chain couples TRBV30 to TRBJ1-2; D may be TRBD1 (5 bases). The CDR3 has 13 amino acids. Trimming left V 3 bases short and J 6 bases short, with 14 bases between. Germline lookup yields CDR1 GTSNPN and CDR2 SVGIG (reference sequence). CDR3 nucleotide sequence: TGTGCCTGGAGCGCAGGGACTGGGGATGGCTACACCTTC. Protein sequence: CAWSAGTGDGYTF.

The chain recombines TRBV6-5 with TRBJ2-7; 7 bases align to TRBD2. Germline trimming cut 10 bases from V and 1 base from J; bases unmatched to any gene: 10. CDR3 length: 14 amino acids. Germline CDR1 and CDR2: MNHEY and SVGAGI. The CDR3 here is CATQRESLSYEQYF. The CDR3 bases are TGTGCCACCCAGCGGGAATCTTTATCCTACGAGCAGTACTTC.

V is TRBV6-6 and J is TRBJ2-3; 8 nucleotides line up with TRBD2. The CDR3 spans 14 residues. Looked up from germline, CDR1 is MNHNY and CDR2 is SVGAGI (reference sequence). V lost 9 bases to trimming and J lost 2 bases; unmatched junction nucleotides: 7. For the CDR3, the DNA is TGTGCCAGTAAACTAGCGGCCAACACAGATACGCAGTATTTT. This gives the protein CASKLAANTDTQYF.

The V call is TRBV27, the J call TRBJ2-7, with 7 bases that match TRBD2. V trimming: 8 bases; J trimming: 0 bases; junction bases outside the gene matches: 4. Germline V CDR1 and CDR2: MNHEY, SMNVEV (reference sequence). The CDR3 consists of 13 residues. This CDR3 reads CASRGGSSYEQYF. The CDR3 DNA reads TGTGCCAGCCGCGGCGGGAGCTCCTACGAGCAGTACTTC.

This chain connects TRBV30 to TRBJ2-7; D perhaps matches TRBD1 (5 bases). Trimming left V 3 bases short and J 8 bases short, with 14 bases between. Per germline, CDR1 GTSNPN and CDR2 SVGIG (reference sequence). This CDR3 comprises 12 residues. Written as DNA, the CDR3 is TGTGCCTGGAGAGGGGCCGGCCACCAGCAGTACTTC. Protein: CAWRGAGHQQYF.

The chain combines TRBV5-8 with TRBJ1-1; D unresolved. Trimming stripped 0 bases from V and 1 base from J, with 10 bases between. Germline values: CDR1 SGHTS, CDR2 YDEGEE. This CDR3 contains 15 residues. CDR3 nucleotide sequence: TGTGCCAGCAGCTTGGCCTTGTCTGGGAACACTGAAGCTTTCTTT. This gives the protein CASSLALSGNTEAFF.

The CDR3 loop is CAISEQSGWLIGYTF. The CDR3 bases are TGTGCCATCAGTGAGCAGTCAGGGTGGTTGATTGGATACACCTTC. The rearrangement uses TRBV10-3 and TRBJ1-2, with D perhaps TRBD1 (5 bases). This CDR3 contains 15 residues. Germline V CDR1 and CDR2: ENHRY, SYGVKD. The V end lost 2 bases, the J end lost 11 bases, and 21 bases lay between the germline ends.

V usage is TRBV27 and J usage is TRBJ1-1, with D possibly TRBD1 on 6 matching bases. CDR1 is MNHEY, CDR2 SMNVEV, per germline (reference sequence). V lost 6 bases and J 1 base, leaving 9 bases between the germline ends. There are 13 residues in the CDR3. Here the CDR3 DNA reads TGTGCCAGCAGCCGACAGGAGAACACTGAAGCTTTCTTT. Its translation is CASSRQENTEAFF.